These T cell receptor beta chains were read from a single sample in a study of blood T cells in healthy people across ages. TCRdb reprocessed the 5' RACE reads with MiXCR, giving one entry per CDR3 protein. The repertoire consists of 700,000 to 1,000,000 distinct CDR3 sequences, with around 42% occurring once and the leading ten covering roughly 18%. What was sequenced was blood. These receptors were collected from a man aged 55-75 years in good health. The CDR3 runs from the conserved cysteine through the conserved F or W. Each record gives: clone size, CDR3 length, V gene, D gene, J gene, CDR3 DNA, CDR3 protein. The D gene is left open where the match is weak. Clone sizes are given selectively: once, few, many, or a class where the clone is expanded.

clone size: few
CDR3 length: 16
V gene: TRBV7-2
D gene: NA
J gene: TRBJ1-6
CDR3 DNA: TGTGCCAGCAGCTTAGACACGGTCTACTATAATTCACCCCTCCACTTT
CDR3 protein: CASSLDTVYYNSPLHF

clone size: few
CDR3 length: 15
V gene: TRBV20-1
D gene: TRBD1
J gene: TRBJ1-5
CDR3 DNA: TGCAGTGCTAGAGTTGGGGGACAGGGTATTGAGCCCCAGCATTTT
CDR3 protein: CSARVGGQGIEPQHF

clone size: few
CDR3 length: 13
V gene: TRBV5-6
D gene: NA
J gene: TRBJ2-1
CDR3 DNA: TGTGCCAGCACAGATCAGGCGGCTAATGAGCAGTTCTTC
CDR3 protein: CASTDQAANEQFF

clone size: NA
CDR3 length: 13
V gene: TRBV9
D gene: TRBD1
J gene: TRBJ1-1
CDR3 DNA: TGTGCCAGCAGCACCGGACAGGGGACTGAAGCTTTCTTT
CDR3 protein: CASSTGQGTEAFF

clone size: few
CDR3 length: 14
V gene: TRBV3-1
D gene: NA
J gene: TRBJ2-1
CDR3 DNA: TGTGCCAGCACCCACGGGGGTTTCCCCAATGAGCAGTTCTTC
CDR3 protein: CASTHGGFPNEQFF

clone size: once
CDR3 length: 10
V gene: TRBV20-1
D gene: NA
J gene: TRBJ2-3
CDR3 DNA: TGCAGTGCCATACTAGTAGCGCAGTATTTT
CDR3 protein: CSAILVAQYF

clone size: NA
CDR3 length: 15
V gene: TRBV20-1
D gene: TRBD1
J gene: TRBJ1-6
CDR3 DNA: TGCAGTGCTGCACCAGGGGGCTCCTATAATCCACCCCTCCACTTT
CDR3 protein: CSAAPGGSYNPPLHF

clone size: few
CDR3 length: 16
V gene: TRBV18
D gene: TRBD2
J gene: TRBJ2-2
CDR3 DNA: TGTGCCAGCTCCCTCGGACTAGCGGGAGTCACCGGGGAGCTGTTTTTT
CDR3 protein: CASSLGLAGVTGELFF

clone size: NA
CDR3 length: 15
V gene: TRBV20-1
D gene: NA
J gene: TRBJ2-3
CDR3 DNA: TGCAGTGCTAGAGCAGGACGGGGCTACACAGATACGCAGTATTTT
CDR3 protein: CSARAGRGYTDTQYF

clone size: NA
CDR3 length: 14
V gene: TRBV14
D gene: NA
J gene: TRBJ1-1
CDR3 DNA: TGTGCCAGCAAACCCACGCTGCGGGACACTGAAGCTTTCTTT
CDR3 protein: CASKPTLRDTEAFF

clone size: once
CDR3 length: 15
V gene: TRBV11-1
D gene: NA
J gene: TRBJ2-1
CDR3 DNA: TGTGCCAGCAGCTTAGTGGGGGCGCAATACAATGAGCAGTTCTTC
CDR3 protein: CASSLVGAQYNEQFF

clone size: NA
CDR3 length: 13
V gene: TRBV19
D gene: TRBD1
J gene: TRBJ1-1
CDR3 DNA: TGTGCTAGTACGATGCAGGGGGTTCTCGAAGCTTTCTTT
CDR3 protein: CASTMQGVLEAFF

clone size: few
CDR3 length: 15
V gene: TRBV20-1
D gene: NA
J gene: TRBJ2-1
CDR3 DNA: TGCAGTGCTGGGTCGACAGGGTGGAGGGATGGGCAGCAGTTCTTC
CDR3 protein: CSAGSTGWRDGQQFF

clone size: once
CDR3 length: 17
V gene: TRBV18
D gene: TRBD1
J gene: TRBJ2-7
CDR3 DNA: TGTGCCAGCTCACCACCTTCTTTGGACAGGGGAGCCTACGAGCAGTACTTC
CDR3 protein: CASSPPSLDRGAYEQYF

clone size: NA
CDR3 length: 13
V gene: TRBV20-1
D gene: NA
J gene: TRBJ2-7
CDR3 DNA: TGCAGTGTCCGAGGGGACTTTATCTACGAGCAGTACTTC
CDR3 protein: CSVRGDFIYEQYF

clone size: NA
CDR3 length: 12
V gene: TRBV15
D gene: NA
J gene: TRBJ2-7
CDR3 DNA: TGTGCCACCAGCAGAGATATATACGAGCAGTACTTC
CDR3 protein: CATSRDIYEQYF

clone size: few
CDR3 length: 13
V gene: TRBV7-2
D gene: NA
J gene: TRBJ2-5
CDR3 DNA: TGTGCCAGCATCGCAGTTACAGGTGGGGCCCAGTACTTC
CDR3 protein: CASIAVTGGAQYF

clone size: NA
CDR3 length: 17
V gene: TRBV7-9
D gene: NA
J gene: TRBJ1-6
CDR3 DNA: TGTGCCAGCAGCTTAGGGACAGCGAGGTCTCATAATTCACCCCTCCACTTT
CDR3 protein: CASSLGTARSHNSPLHF

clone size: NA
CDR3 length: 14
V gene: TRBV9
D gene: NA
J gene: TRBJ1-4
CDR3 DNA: TGTGCCAGCAGCGTAGCCGGGGTAAATGAAAAACTGTTTTTT
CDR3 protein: CASSVAGVNEKLFF

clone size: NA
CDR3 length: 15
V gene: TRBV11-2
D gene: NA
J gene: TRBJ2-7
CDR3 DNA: TGTGCCAGCAGCTTAATCTCAGGACACGTCCCCGAGCAGTACTTC
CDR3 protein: CASSLISGHVPEQYF

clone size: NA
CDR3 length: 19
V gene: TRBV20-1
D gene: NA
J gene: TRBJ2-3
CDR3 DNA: TGCAGTGCTAGGGGACGGCGACTGGGGGCAAGGGGGTCCACAGATACGCAGTATTTT
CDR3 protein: CSARGRRLGARGSTDTQYF

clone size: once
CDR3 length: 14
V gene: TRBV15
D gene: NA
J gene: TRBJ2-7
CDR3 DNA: TGTGCCACCAGCAGAGCTTTAGGACACTACGAGCAGTACTTC
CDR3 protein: CATSRALGHYEQYF

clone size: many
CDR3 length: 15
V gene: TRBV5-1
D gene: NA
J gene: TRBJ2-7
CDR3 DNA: TGCGCCAGCAGCTTTGACAGAGGAGGATCTTACGAGCAGTACTTC
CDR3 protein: CASSFDRGGSYEQYF

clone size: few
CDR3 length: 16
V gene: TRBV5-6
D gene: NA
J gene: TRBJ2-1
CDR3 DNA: TGTGCCAGCAGCTCCTTCCAGGGGAGCTCCTACAATGAGCAGTTCTTC
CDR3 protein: CASSSFQGSSYNEQFF

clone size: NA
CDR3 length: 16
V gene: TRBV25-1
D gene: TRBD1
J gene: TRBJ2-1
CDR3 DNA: TGTGCCAGCAGTGAACGCGAGACAGGGGGCTTCAATGAGCAGTTCTTC
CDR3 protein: CASSERETGGFNEQFF

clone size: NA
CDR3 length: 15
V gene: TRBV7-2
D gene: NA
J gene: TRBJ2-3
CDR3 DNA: TGTGCCAGCAGTCGTTGGAGGGGGCCGGCAGATACGCAGTATTTT
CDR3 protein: CASSRWRGPADTQYF

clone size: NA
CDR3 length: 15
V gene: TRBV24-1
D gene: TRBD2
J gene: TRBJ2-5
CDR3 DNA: TGTGCCACCAGGGAAGCGGGGCCCCTCGGAGAGACCCAGTACTTC
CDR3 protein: CATREAGPLGETQYF

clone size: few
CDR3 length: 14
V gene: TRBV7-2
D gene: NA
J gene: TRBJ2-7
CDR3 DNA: TGTGCCAGCAGCTTAAAAAGCGGGTCCTACGAGCAGTACTTC
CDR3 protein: CASSLKSGSYEQYF

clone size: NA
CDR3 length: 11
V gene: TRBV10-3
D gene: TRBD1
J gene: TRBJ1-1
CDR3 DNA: TGTGCCACCAGGGGGGACACTGAAGCTTTCTTT
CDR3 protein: CATRGDTEAFF

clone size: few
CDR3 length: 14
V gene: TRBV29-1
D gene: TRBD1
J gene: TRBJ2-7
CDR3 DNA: TGCAGCGTCGCCGGGACAGACTCCTACAATGAGCAGTACTTC
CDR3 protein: CSVAGTDSYNEQYF

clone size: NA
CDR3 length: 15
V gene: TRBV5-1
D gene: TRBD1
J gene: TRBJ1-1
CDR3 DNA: TGCGCCAGCAGCTTCGTAACAGGGGGCCGGACTGAAGCTTTCTTT
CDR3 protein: CASSFVTGGRTEAFF

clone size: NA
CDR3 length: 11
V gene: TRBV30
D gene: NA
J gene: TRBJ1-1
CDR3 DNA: TGTGCCTGGAGTACTTTGGGTGAAGCTTTCTTT
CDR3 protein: CAWSTLGEAFF

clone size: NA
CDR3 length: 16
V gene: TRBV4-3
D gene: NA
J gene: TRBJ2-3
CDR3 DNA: TGCGCCAGCGGTAAAGGGCAGGGCACTAGCACAGATACGCAGTATTTT
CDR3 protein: CASGKGQGTSTDTQYF

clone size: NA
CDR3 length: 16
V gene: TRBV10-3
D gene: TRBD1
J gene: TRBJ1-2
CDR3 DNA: TGTGCCATCAGTGAGACCCCGGGGCAGGGGGCAGATGGCTACACCTTC
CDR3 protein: CAISETPGQGADGYTF

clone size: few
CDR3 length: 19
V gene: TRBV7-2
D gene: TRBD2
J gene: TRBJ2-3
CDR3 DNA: TGTGCCAGCAGCTCCAGGACTAGCGGGGGACAAACTAGCACAGATACGCAGTATTTT
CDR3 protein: CASSSRTSGGQTSTDTQYF

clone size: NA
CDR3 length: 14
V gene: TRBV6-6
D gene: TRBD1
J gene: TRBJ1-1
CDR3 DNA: TGTGCCAGGTATAGACAGGGCTTGAACACTGAAGCTTTCTTT
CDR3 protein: CARYRQGLNTEAFF

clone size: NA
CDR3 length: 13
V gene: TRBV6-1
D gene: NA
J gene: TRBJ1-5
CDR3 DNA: TGTGCCAGCAGTGAATCGAGTCGGGAGCCCCAGCATTTT
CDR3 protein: CASSESSREPQHF

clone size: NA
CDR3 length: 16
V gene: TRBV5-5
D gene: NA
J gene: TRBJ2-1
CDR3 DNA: TGTGCCAGCAGCTTCGGGGGGCCGAGCTCCTACAATGAGCAGTTCTTC
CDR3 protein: CASSFGGPSSYNEQFF

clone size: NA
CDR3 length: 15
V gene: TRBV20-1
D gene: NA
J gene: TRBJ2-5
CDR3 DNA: TGCAGTGCTAGAGTCGATAGCGGAAGACAAGAGACCCAGTACTTC
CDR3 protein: CSARVDSGRQETQYF

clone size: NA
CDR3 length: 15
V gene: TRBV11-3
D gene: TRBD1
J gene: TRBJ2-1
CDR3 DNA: TGTGCCAGCAGCCTATCCCGGGACAGTTACAATGAGCAGTTCTTC
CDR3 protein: CASSLSRDSYNEQFF

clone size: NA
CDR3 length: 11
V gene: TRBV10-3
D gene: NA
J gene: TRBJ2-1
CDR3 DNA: TGTGCCATAGGGCCCGCCGATGAGCGGTTCTTC
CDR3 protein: CAIGPADERFF

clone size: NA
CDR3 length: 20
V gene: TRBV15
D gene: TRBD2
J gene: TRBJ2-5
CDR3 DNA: TGTGCCACCAGCAGAGTTATGCCCGGGACTAGCGGTACAAATCAAGAGACCCAGTACTTC
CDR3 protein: CATSRVMPGTSGTNQETQYF

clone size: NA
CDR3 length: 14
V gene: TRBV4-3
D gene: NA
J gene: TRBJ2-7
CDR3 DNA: TGCGCCAGCAACCAAGAGGGGGGCTCCTACGAGCAGTACTTC
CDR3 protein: CASNQEGGSYEQYF

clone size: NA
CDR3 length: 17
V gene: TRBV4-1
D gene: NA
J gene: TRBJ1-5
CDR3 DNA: TGCGCCAGCAGCCAAGATCGGGCAGGGGATAGCAATCAGCCCCAGCATTTT
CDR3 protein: CASSQDRAGDSNQPQHF

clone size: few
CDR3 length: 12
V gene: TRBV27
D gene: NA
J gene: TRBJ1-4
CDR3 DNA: TGTGCCCTGGGGGTACCGAATGAAAAACTGTTTTTT
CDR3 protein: CALGVPNEKLFF

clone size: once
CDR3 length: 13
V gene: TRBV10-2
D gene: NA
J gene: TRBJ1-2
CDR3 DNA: TGCGCCAGCACTAACAGAGCTAACTATGGCTACACCTTC
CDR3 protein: CASTNRANYGYTF

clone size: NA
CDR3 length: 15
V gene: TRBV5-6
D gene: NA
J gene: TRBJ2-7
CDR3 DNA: TGTGCCAGCAGCTTCTTTACCCCCTCCTACAATGAGCAGTACTTC
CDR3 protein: CASSFFTPSYNEQYF

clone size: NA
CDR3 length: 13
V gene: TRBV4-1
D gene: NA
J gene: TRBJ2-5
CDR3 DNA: NA
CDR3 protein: CASSSSMLETQYF

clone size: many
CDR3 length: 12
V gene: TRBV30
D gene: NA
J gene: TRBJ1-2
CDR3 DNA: TGTGCCTGGAGGAAACAGGGTGTTGGCTACACCTTC
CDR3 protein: CAWRKQGVGYTF

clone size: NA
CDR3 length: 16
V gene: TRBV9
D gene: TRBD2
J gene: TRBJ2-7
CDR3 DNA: TGTGCCAGCAGCGTAGCTCAATCGACTAGCGAAGGCGAGCAGTACTTC
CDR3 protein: CASSVAQSTSEGEQYF

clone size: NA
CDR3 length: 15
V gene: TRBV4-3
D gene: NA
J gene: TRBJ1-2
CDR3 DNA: TGCGCCAGCAGCCAAGATCACCAGATTCCTTATGGCTACACCTTC
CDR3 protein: CASSQDHQIPYGYTF

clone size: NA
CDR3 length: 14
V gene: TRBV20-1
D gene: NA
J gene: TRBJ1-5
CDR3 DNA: TGCAGTGCTAGGAGCAGGAATTCCAATCAGCCCCAGCATTTT
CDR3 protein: CSARSRNSNQPQHF

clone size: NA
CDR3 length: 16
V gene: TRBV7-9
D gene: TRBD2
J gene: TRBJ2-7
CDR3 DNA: TGTGCCAGCAGCTCCCCTAGGTCTAGCGGGAGCTACGAGCAGTACTTC
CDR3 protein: CASSSPRSSGSYEQYF

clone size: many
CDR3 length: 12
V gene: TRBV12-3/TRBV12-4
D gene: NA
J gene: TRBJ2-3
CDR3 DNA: TGTGCCAGCAGCCCCCGTTGGGATACGCAGTATTTT
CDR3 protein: CASSPRWDTQYF

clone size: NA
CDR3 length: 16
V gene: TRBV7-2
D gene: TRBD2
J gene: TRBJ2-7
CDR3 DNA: TGTGCCAGCAGCTTATATCGGGGGGGTGATGACTACGAGCAGTACTTC
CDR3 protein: CASSLYRGGDDYEQYF

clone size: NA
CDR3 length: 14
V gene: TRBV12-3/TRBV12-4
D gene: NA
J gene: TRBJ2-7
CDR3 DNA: TGTGCCAGCAGTTTGAGGGACGGATCCTACGAGCAGTACTTC
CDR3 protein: CASSLRDGSYEQYF

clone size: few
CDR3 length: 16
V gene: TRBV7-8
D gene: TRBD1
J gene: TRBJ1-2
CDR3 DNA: TGTGCCAGCAGCGATATCATCGGGACAGGGGACTATGGCTACACCTTC
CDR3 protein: CASSDIIGTGDYGYTF

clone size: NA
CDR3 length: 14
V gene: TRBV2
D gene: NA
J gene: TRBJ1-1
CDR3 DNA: TGTGCCAGCAGTGAAACCAGGTCAGGTGCTGAAGCTTTCTTT
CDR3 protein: CASSETRSGAEAFF

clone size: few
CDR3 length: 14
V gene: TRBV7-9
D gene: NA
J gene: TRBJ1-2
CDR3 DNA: TGTGCCAGCAGCTTAGCTGGAGCTCCTAGGGGCTACACCTTC
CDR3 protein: CASSLAGAPRGYTF